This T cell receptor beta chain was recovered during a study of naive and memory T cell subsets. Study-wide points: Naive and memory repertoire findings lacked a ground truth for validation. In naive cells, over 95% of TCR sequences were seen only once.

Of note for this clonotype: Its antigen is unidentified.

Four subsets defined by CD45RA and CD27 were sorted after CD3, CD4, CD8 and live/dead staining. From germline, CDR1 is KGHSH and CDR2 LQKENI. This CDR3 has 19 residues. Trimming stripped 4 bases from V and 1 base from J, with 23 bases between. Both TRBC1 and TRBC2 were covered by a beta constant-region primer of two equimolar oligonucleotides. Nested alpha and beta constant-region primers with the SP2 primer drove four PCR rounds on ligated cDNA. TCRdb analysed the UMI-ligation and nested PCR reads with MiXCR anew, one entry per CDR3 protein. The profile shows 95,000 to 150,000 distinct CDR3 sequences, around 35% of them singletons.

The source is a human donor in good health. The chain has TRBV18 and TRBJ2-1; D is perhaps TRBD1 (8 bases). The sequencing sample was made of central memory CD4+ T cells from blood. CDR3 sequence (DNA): TGTGCCAGCTCACTTTTGCCGGGAGGACAGGGAAAGTCCTACAATGAGCAGTTCTTC. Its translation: CASSLLPGGQGKSYNEQFF.